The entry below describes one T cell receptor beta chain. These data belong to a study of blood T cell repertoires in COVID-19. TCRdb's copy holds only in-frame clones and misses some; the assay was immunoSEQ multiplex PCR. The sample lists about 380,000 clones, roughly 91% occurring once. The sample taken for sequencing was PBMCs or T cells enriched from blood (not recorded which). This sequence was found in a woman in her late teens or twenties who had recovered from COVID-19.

CDR3 protein: CATWTAPGNTEAFF. CDR3 DNA: TGTGCCACCTGGACAGCTCCCGGGAACACTGAAGCTTTCTTT. This sequence joins TRBV6-5 and TRBJ1-1, with TRBD1 as a possible D gene (6 bases). Germline V gene lookup returns CDR1 MNHEY and CDR2 SVGAGI. V gave up 10 bases and J gave up 1 base, with 16 bases separating them. The CDR3 spans 14 residues.